This TCR beta chain was retrieved from a study of T cell responses to AZD1222 COVID-19 vaccine. Findings of the study overall: The donor cohort was predominantly white British with a female majority, and clonal diversity may have been underestimated. Vaccination with two AZD1222 doses was followed by a rise in Spike-specific TCR breadth and depth.

This clone was recorded a few times. The antigen remains unidentified. TCRdb's table, derived via immunoSEQ multiplex PCR, lists solely in-frame clones and lacks some. The sample lists around 270,000 clones, 85% to 95% occurring once. The material sequenced was peripheral blood, taken 28 days after the second AZD1222 dose. This TCR derives from an adult who received the AZD1222 COVID-19 vaccine.

The CDR3 DNA reads TGTGCCAGCAGTTACTACCGACAGGCCGCGGGAGCTTTCTTT. Its translation: CASSYYRQAAGAFF. V is TRBV6-5 and J is TRBJ1-1, with TRBD1 as a possible D gene (6 bases). Germline assignment: CDR1 MNHEY and CDR2 SVGAGI. V dropped 1 base and J dropped 10 bases, with 16 bases sitting between them. This CDR3 region has 14 residues.